This T cell receptor (beta chain) was profiled in a study of T cell responses to AZD1222 COVID-19 vaccine. Regarding the study as a whole: Regions 160-218 and 743-854 held dominance among vaccine-associated CD4 TCRs, which spanned spike. Donors were chiefly white British, with a greater number of females, and clonal diversity was perhaps underestimated.

Only in-frame clones appear in the TCRdb table, and some are missing; sequencing was by immunoSEQ multiplex PCR. There are about 140,000 clones in the sample; about nine tenths occur only once, and roughly 3.6% lies in the top ten. Regarding this clone: Its antigen is as yet unknown.

V dropped 0 bases and J dropped 1 base, with 8 bases sitting between them. The V gene's germline CDR1 is GTSNPN and CDR2 SVGIG (reference sequence). CDR3 length equals 14 residues. This sequence joins TRBV30 and TRBJ2-3; no reliable D call. This clonotype was obtained from an adult in good health. The input for sequencing was peripheral blood, taken on day 0 of AZD1222 vaccination. The CDR3 is CAWSVRLGTDTQYF. In DNA form, the CDR3 reads TGTGCCTGGAGTGTACGTCTAGGCACAGATACGCAGTATTTT.